The next 26 T cell receptor beta chains were all read from a single sample in a study of control samples from healthy donors and cancer patients (dated by TCRdb to the early 2020s). Libraries were made using the immunoSEQ multiplex PCR assay. TCRdb provides this immuneACCESS table in a form limited to in-frame rearrangements. Some clones are lacking; in checked studies, under half of them reflect an unresolved V gene, and why the rest are absent is not known. The sample contains about 130,000 clones, 70% to 90% of them found a single time. The top ten constitute more than 2.5% of the sample. The material sequenced was blood. These receptors were collected from a man in his forties or fifties in good health.

This clone was recorded a few times. V and J are TRBV7-9 and TRBJ2-2; TRBD2 might be the D (6 bases). Trimming left V 7 bases short and J 3 bases short, with 18 bases between. Germline CDR1 reads SEHNR; CDR2 reads FQNEAQ (reference sequence). This CDR3 has 16 residues. The CDR3: CASTKEGRMDTGELFF. The CDR3 coding sequence is TGTGCCAGCACCAAGGAGGGGCGGATGGACACCGGGGAGCTGTTTTTT. Together with reference TRBV7-9 and TRBJ2-2, the CDR3 gives the full variable domain: DTGVSQNPRHKITKRGQNVTFRCDPISEHNRLYWYRQTLGQGPEFLTYFQNEAQLEKSRLLSDRFSAERPKGSFSTLEIQRTEQGDSAMYLCASTKEGRMDTGELFFGEGSRLTVL.

The chain carries TRBV13 and TRBJ2-5, with a tentative D call TRBD2 (6 bases). Germline CDR1 and CDR2: PRHDT and FYEKMQ (reference sequence). The CDR3 sequence is 13 residues long. The germline V and J ends were trimmed by 4 bases and 2 bases, with 8 bases remaining between them. For the CDR3, the DNA is TGTGCCAGCAGCTCCGGACTACAAGAGACCCAGTACTTC. Amino acids: CASSSGLQETQYF.

J is TRBJ1-1 and V is TRBV2; no clear D. V shed 1 base and J shed 5 bases, with 14 bases lying between them. CDR1 and CDR2 from the germline V gene are SNHLY and FYNNEI. The CDR3 has 15 amino acids. CDR3 bases: TGTGCCAGCAGTGAAGAAGGACGGTTTGGGACTGAAGCTTTCTTT. Its translation is CASSEEGRFGTEAFF. Drawing the rest from reference TRBV2 and TRBJ1-1, the complete variable domain is EPEVTQTPSHQVTQMGQEVILRCVPISNHLYFYWYRQILGQKVEFLVSFYNNEISEKSEIFDDQFSVERPDGSNFTLKIRSTKLEDSAMYFCASSEEGRFGTEAFFGQGTRLTVV.

This rearrangement joins TRBV5-4 to TRBJ2-5; 11 nucleotides align to TRBD1. The V segment lost 4 bases and the J segment 5 bases; nucleotides outside the gene matches: 13. Germline assignment: CDR1 SGHNT and CDR2 YYREEE (reference sequence). The CDR3 sequence is 17 residues long. The DNA for the CDR3 is TGTGCCAGCAGCCTAAGGTCAGGACAGGGGGCGCGGGAGACCCAGTACTTC. It codes for CASSLRSGQGARETQYF.

V gene TRBV7-6 combines with J gene TRBJ2-3, with D perhaps matching TRBD2 (6 bases). The CDR3 loop spans 16 amino acids. Trimming cost V 4 bases and J 1 base, with 15 bases left between them. CDR1 is SGHVS and CDR2 is FNYEAQ in the germline V gene. The CDR3 loop reads CASSWRAYGGTDTQYF. The CDR3 DNA reads as TGTGCCAGCAGCTGGAGGGCATATGGGGGCACAGATACGCAGTATTTT.

The chain combines TRBV10-1 with TRBJ2-4; TRBD1 matches at 8 bases. This CDR3 contains 14 residues. Trimming removed 3 bases from V and 8 bases from J; junction bases left unmatched: 6. The V gene's germline CDR1 is WNHNN and CDR2 SYGVQD (reference sequence). The CDR3 nucleotides are TGCGCCAGCAGTGACGGACAGGGACGAGACATTCAGTACTTC. This gives the protein CASSDGQGRDIQYF.

This chain uses TRBV11-2 with TRBJ2-5, with D unclear. This CDR3 spans 14 amino acids. Looked up from germline, CDR1 is SGHAT and CDR2 is FQNNGV. V was trimmed by 2 bases and J by 3 bases, leaving 10 bases between them. The CDR3 coding sequence is TGTGCCAGCAGCTTAAGTGCTGGGGAAGAGACCCAGTACTTC. Its protein product is CASSLSAGEETQYF. Combining the CDR3 with reference TRBV11-2 and TRBJ2-5 gives the whole variable domain EAGVAQSPRYKIIEKRQSVAFWCNPISGHATLYWYQQILGQGPKLLIQFQNNGVVDDSQLPKDRFSAERLKGVDSTLKIQPAKLEDSAVYLCASSLSAGEETQYFGPGTRLLVL.

This clone appeared a few times. The chain combines TRBV7-2 with TRBJ2-2; D might be TRBD1 (6 bases). The CDR3 extends over 17 amino acids. Germline V CDR1 and CDR2: SGHTA, FQGNSA. The V and J ends lost 5 bases and 5 bases respectively, with 21 bases between them. The CDR3 protein is CASSLLPDRTVTGELFF. For the CDR3, the DNA is TGTGCCAGCAGCCTCCTTCCGGACAGAACGGTAACCGGGGAGCTGTTTTTT.

The chain carries TRBV11-3 and TRBJ2-7; a weak D match, TRBD1 (6 bases). The germline CDR1 and CDR2 sequences are SGHNT and YENEEA. Trimming cost V 5 bases and J 2 bases, with 16 bases left between them. The CDR3 contains 15 residues. The CDR3 region is CASSPLRGRTYEQYF. In nucleotides, the CDR3 is TGTGCCAGCAGCCCCCTCAGGGGCCGTACCTACGAGCAGTACTTC. Based on the CDR3 plus reference TRBV11-3 and TRBJ2-7, the full variable domain is EAGVVQSPRYKIIEKKQPVAFWCNPISGHNTLYWYLQNLGQGPELLIRYENEEAVDDSQLPKDRFSAERLKGVDSTLKIQPAELGDSAVYLCASSPLRGRTYEQYFGPGTRLTVT.

This sequence joins TRBV10-3 and TRBJ2-7; no reliable D call. V lost 4 bases and J lost 2, with 9 bases in between. The CDR3 contains 13 residues. CDR1 and CDR2 from the germline V gene are ENHRY and SYGVKD. The CDR3 DNA reads TGTGCCATCAGTGTTGGCAACACCTACGAGCAGTACTTC. Translation: CAISVGNTYEQYF.

This clone was counted only a few times. The chain couples TRBV24-1 to TRBJ2-5, with 11 bases matching TRBD2. The CDR3 is 14 amino acids. Germline trimming cut 4 bases from V and 5 bases from J; bases unmatched to any gene: 2. Looked up from germline, CDR1 is KGHDR and CDR2 is SFDVKD. The CDR3 region has the DNA TGTGCCACCAGTGACCTAGCGGGGGGCGAGACCCAGTACTTC. It yields the protein CATSDLAGGETQYF.

V is TRBV5-5 and J is TRBJ1-2; D uncertain. V was trimmed by 0 bases and J by 3 bases, leaving 9 bases between them. Germline loops: CDR1 SGHKS, CDR2 YYEKEE (reference sequence). CDR3 length: 14 residues. CDR3 nucleotides: TGTGCCAGCAGCTTGGTTGGGAACGACTATGGCTACACCTTC. Translated: CASSLVGNDYGYTF.

The V and J genes are TRBV2 and TRBJ2-7; D unclear. Trimming cost V 1 base and J 6 bases, with 19 bases left between them. The CDR3 totals 16 residues. Germline loops: CDR1 SNHLY, CDR2 FYNNEI. The CDR3 loop is CASSEVFPWAASEQYF. DNA for the CDR3: TGTGCCAGCAGTGAAGTTTTCCCGTGGGCGGCTTCCGAGCAGTACTTC.

This clone was seen a handful of times. This chain connects TRBV18 to TRBJ2-7; possibly TRBD1 for D (6 bases). CDR3 length: 14 amino acids. CDR1 is KGHSH and CDR2 is LQKENI in the germline V gene. V was clipped by 3 bases and J by 2 bases, with 11 bases between them. CDR3 region: CASSPRQETYEQYF. The CDR3 nucleotides read TGTGCCAGCTCACCCCGACAGGAGACCTACGAGCAGTACTTC.

V gene TRBV5-1 combines with J gene TRBJ1-2, with a tentative D call TRBD1 (5 bases). Germline V gene sequence: CDR1 SGHRS, CDR2 YFSETQ. The V gene lost 4 bases and the J gene lost 0 bases, with 10 bases spanning the gap. CDR3 length: 14 residues. This CDR3 reads CASSGTQANYGYTF. The DNA of the CDR3 is TGCGCCAGCAGCGGTACACAGGCTAACTATGGCTACACCTTC.

The chain links TRBV24-1 to TRBJ2-5, with 8 positions matching TRBD1. Trimming took 4 bases from V and 1 from J; bases not matched to a gene: 4. Looked up from germline, CDR1 is KGHDR and CDR2 is SFDVKD. The CDR3 extends over 15 amino acids. The CDR3 nucleotides are TGTGCCACCAGTGACCGGACAGGGACCCAAGAGACCCAGTACTTC. Its protein is CATSDRTGTQETQYF.

The J gene is TRBJ2-5, the V gene TRBV27; TRBD1 might be the D (6 bases). The V gene's germline CDR1 is MNHEY and CDR2 SMNVEV (reference sequence). V was pared by 3 bases and J by 5 bases, with 13 bases between. There are 14 residues in the CDR3. The CDR3 spells CASSFGRGEETQYF. In DNA, the CDR3 is TGTGCCAGCAGTTTTGGCAGGGGAGAGGAGACCCAGTACTTC.

The chain recombines TRBV6-2 or TRBV6-3 with TRBJ1-1; the D is unclear. The length of the CDR3 is 15 residues. The V and J ends lost 4 bases and 1 base respectively, with 13 bases between them. Germline CDR1 reads MNHEY; CDR2 reads SVGEGT. CDR3 sequence reads: CASSFGRGENTEAFF. The CDR3 region has the DNA TGTGCCAGCAGTTTTGGGCGGGGAGAGAACACTGAAGCTTTCTTT.

The rearrangement uses TRBV11-3 and TRBJ1-2, with 7 bases lining up with TRBD1. The CDR3 covers 15 residues. The germline gives CDR1 SGHNT, CDR2 YENEEA. V lost 0 bases to trimming and J lost 5 bases; unmatched junction nucleotides: 6. In DNA, the CDR3 is TGTGCCAGCAGCTTAGATACCCAGGGGGAGTATGGCTACACCTTC. Its translation: CASSLDTQGEYGYTF.

This clone was counted ten times or more. The chain uses TRBV2 and TRBJ2-2; D might be TRBD1 (6 bases). The V gene's germline CDR1 is SNHLY and CDR2 FYNNEI. The CDR3 consists of 14 residues. V dropped 8 bases and J dropped 10 bases, with 20 bases sitting between them. CDR3 DNA: TGTGCCAGCCAAAATGGACAGTCCGGCGTGGAGCTGTTTTTT. It codes for CASQNGQSGVELFF.

The table lists this clone with a few counts. This chain uses TRBV6-1 with TRBJ1-2; 9 bases are shared with TRBD1. The V and J ends lost 1 base and 8 bases, in that order; junction bases with no gene match: 8. Germline V gene data show CDR1 as MNHNS and CDR2 as SASEGT. This CDR3 has 15 amino acids. As DNA, the CDR3 is TGTGCCAGCAGTGAAGGAGGGACAGGGAACGGCGGCTACACCTTC. Amino acids: CASSEGGTGNGGYTF.

This clone has only one observation. The chain combines TRBV2 with TRBJ1-2; D not certain. Per germline, CDR1 SNHLY and CDR2 FYNNEI. CDR3 length: 15 amino acids. Trimming took off 5 bases at V and 3 bases at J, with 16 bases between the two ends. DNA of the CDR3: TGTGCCAGCAGTCTTTACCGAATAGGAGACTATGGCTACACCTTC. It codes for CASSLYRIGDYGYTF.

The V and J genes are TRBV19 and TRBJ1-6; the D gene is possibly TRBD1 (5 bases). The CDR3 loop spans 13 amino acids. Germline values: CDR1 LNHDA, CDR2 SQIVND (reference sequence). V shed 7 bases and J shed 6 bases, with 10 bases lying between them. The CDR3 DNA reads as TGTGCCAGTACCAACAGGCCTAATTCACCCCTCCACTTT. Protein sequence: CASTNRPNSPLHF.

The chain links TRBV5-1 to TRBJ2-1; D tentatively reads TRBD1 or TRBD2 (5 bases each). Looked up from germline, CDR1 is SGHRS and CDR2 is YFSETQ. Deletions cut 3 bases from V and 3 bases from J, with 10 bases between. There are 14 residues in the CDR3. The CDR3 bases are TGCGCCAGCAGCTCACGAGGGGACTACAATGAGCAGTTCTTC. This translates into CASSSRGDYNEQFF. Variable domain in full (rest from reference TRBV5-1 and TRBJ2-1): KAGVTQTPRYLIKTRGQQVTLSCSPISGHRSVSWYQQTPGQGLQFLFEYFSETQRNKGNFPGRFSGRQFSNSRSEMNVSTLELGDSALYLCASSSRGDYNEQFFGPGTRLTVL.

J is TRBJ2-7 and V is TRBV20-1, with a tentative D call TRBD1 (5 bases). In germline, CDR1 is DFQATT, CDR2 SNEGSKA (reference sequence). The V end lost 5 bases, the J end lost 2 bases, and 7 bases lay between the germline ends. This CDR3 has 11 amino acids. The CDR3 bases are TGCAGTGCTGGCAGGGCCTACGAGCAGTACTTC. The encoded protein is CSAGRAYEQYF.

The chain employs TRBV12-3 or TRBV12-4 and TRBJ2-5, with unresolved D. Trimming removed 5 bases from V and 2 bases from J, with 9 bases in between. CDR3 length: 13 residues. The CDR3 nucleotides are TGTGCCAGCAGTAGTAGTGGACAAGAGACCCAGTACTTC. Translation gives CASSSSGQETQYF.